One T cell receptor beta chain is described in this entry. Its matching antigen is unknown. The CDR3 contains 14 residues. The germline gives CDR1 MGHRA, CDR2 YSYEKL. The assay was immunoSEQ multiplex PCR, and TCRdb's table has in-frame clones only and misses some. In the table there are roughly 30,000 clones, around 84% of which are singletons. The data were taken from a study of T cells in narcolepsy. Overall study results and limits: HCRT-specific and TRIB2-specific autoreactive clonotypes appeared among same-patient CSF and blood CD4+ clonotypes. Autoreactive clone sequences were missing from some blood memory CD4+ repertoires.

The rearrangement joins TRBV4-1 to TRBJ2-5, with D perhaps assigned TRBD1 or TRBD2 (5 bases each). The better agreement between TRBJ2-7 and the DNA end casts doubt on the J call. The TCR sequence derives from a human donor in good health. Sample: memory (CD45RA-) CD4+ T cells from blood. CDR3 sequence reads: CASSPGPFDYEQYF. The CDR3 coding sequence is TGCGCCAGCAGCCCGGGACCCTTCGACTACGAGCAGTACTTC.